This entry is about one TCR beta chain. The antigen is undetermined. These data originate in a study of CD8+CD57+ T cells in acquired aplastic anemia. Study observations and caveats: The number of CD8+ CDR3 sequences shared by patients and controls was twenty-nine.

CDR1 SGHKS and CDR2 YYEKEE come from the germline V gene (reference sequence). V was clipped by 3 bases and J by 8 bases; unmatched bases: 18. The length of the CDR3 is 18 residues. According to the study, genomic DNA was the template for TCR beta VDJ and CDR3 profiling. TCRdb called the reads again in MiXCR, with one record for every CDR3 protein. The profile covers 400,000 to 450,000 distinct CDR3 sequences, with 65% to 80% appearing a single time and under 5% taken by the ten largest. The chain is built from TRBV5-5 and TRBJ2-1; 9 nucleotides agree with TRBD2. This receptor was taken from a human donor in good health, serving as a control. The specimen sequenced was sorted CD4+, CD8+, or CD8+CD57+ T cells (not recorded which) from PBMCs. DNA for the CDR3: TGTGCCAGCAGCTGGGCTCCTCTAGCGGGGCTTTCGTCGGATGAGCAGTTCTTC. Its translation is CASSWAPLAGLSSDEQFF.